These T cell receptor beta chains were read from a single sample in a study of blood T cells in healthy people across ages. TCRdb passed the 5' RACE reads through MiXCR, listing each CDR3 protein once. The data show around 870,000 distinct CDR3 sequences, with around 26% seen just once and roughly a sixth held by the top ten. Source material: blood. Receptor source: a woman older than 75 in good health. Each CDR3 is given with its conserved first and last residue. Each record gives: clone size, D gene, J gene, V gene, CDR3 protein, CDR3 DNA. A D gene is named only where the DNA matches it firmly. Not every row has a clone size; where given, it reads once, few, many or a size class.

clone_size: few
d_call: TRBD1
j_call: TRBJ2-7
v_call: TRBV20-1
cdr3_aa: CSANAPLEQGAYEQYF
cdr3_nt: TGCAGTGCTAACGCCCCTTTGGAACAGGGGGCCTACGAGCAGTACTTC

clone_size: many
d_call: -
j_call: TRBJ1-2
v_call: TRBV4-1
cdr3_aa: CASSHGRLGRYGYTF
cdr3_nt: TGCGCCAGCAGCCATGGACGGCTGGGACGCTATGGCTACACCTTC

clone_size: -
d_call: TRBD2
j_call: TRBJ2-2
v_call: TRBV5-5
cdr3_aa: CASSLVAGRGTGELFF
cdr3_nt: TGTGCCAGCAGCCTCGTAGCGGGGCGGGGCACCGGGGAGCTGTTTTTT

clone_size: -
d_call: -
j_call: TRBJ2-7
v_call: TRBV20-1
cdr3_aa: CSARAVGFGENYEQYF
cdr3_nt: TGCAGTGCTAGAGCGGTGGGCTTTGGAGAGAACTACGAGCAGTACTTC

clone_size: many
d_call: -
j_call: TRBJ2-7
v_call: TRBV6-1
cdr3_aa: CASRGMALIGEQYF
cdr3_nt: TGTGCCAGCAGGGGGATGGCCCTGATAGGGGAGCAGTACTTC

clone_size: many
d_call: -
j_call: TRBJ2-1
v_call: TRBV5-1
cdr3_aa: CASSLARGGDKDNEQFF
cdr3_nt: TGCGCCAGCAGCTTGGCGAGGGGGGGGGATAAGGACAATGAGCAGTTCTTC

clone_size: many
d_call: -
j_call: TRBJ1-2
v_call: TRBV24-1
cdr3_aa: CATSDPSYGYTF
cdr3_nt: TGTGCCACCAGTGATCCCAGTTATGGCTACACCTTC

clone_size: once
d_call: TRBD1
j_call: TRBJ1-6
v_call: TRBV28
cdr3_aa: CASSNPGQVSPLHF
cdr3_nt: TGTGCCAGCAGTAATCCGGGACAGGTCTCACCCCTCCACTTT

clone_size: -
d_call: -
j_call: TRBJ2-3
v_call: TRBV13
cdr3_aa: CASSSSRGVTDAQYF
cdr3_nt: TGTGCCAGCAGCTCCTCGCGAGGAGTCACAGATGCGCAGTATTTT

clone_size: few
d_call: -
j_call: TRBJ2-2
v_call: TRBV4-3
cdr3_aa: CASSKRVFSGELFF
cdr3_nt: TGCGCCAGCAGCAAAAGGGTATTCAGCGGGGAGCTGTTTTTT

clone_size: few
d_call: -
j_call: TRBJ2-5
v_call: TRBV14
cdr3_aa: CASSQSTGFQETQYF
cdr3_nt: TGTGCCAGCAGCCAAAGTACAGGGTTTCAAGAGACCCAGTACTTC